Sequencing of this TCR beta chain was carried out in a study of T cell repertoires in cytomegalovirus infection. Concerning this clonotype itself: What it binds is unknown. One end of the junction varies from germline; a read error may be responsible.

CDR1 and CDR2 (germline): MNHEY, SVGEGT. CDR3 length equals 15 residues. TCRdb re-derived calls from the reads in MiXCR, one entry per CDR3 protein. The table has about 900,000 distinct CDR3 sequences, approximately 31% seen once. The sequence was obtained from a human donor in good health (CMV status not recorded). Some clones in this sample may be carry-over from other donors' samples. Sequenced here: cultured CD8+ T cells from PBMCs, sampled from culture after CMV antigen stimulation. The chain links TRBV6-2 or TRBV6-3 to TRBJ1-2; D remains ambiguous. CDR3 loop: CASSLSQSANYDYTF. The CDR3 nucleotides are TGTGCCAGCAGTTTGAGCCAATCTGCTAACTATGACTACACCTTC.